Following are 4 T cell receptor beta chains from one sample sequenced in a study of control samples from healthy donors and cancer patients. The method was immunoSEQ multiplex PCR; TCRdb's version includes in-frame clones alone and lacks a portion of them. The table has 140,000 or so clones, more than 90% seen once. Sequences were obtained from blood. These receptors originate from a man aged 25 to 40 in good health.

The V and J genes are TRBV6-5 and TRBJ2-3, with TRBD2 matching over 11 bases. Germline trimming cut 6 bases from V and 6 bases from J; bases unmatched to any gene: 8. The germline CDR1 and CDR2 sequences are MNHEY and SVGAGI. The CDR3 spans 15 residues. As DNA, the CDR3 is TGTGCCAGCAGCCCCGTGACTAGCGGGGATGATACGCAGTATTTT. It codes for CASSPVTSGDDTQYF.

This clone showed up just once. The CDR3 loop reads CAISTDRANTEAFF. CDR3 sequence (DNA): TGTGCCATCAGTACTGACAGGGCTAACACTGAAGCTTTCTTT. This chain links TRBV10-3 with TRBJ1-1, with 7 bases lining up with TRBD1. This CDR3 comprises 14 residues. The ends lost 5 bases at V and 2 bases at J; junction bases unmatched: 5. CDR1 and CDR2 from the germline V gene are ENHRY and SYGVKD.

This chain links TRBV5-1 with TRBJ2-3; D is possibly TRBD1 (6 bases). The CDR3 loop spans 17 amino acids. Germline loops: CDR1 SGHRS, CDR2 YFSETQ. Trimming took 3 bases from V and 3 from J, leaving 20 bases between them. CDR3 in amino acids: CASSYLPGTRGTDTQYF. CDR3 DNA: TGCGCCAGCAGCTATTTACCCGGGACAAGGGGGACAGATACGCAGTATTTT.

The chain is built from TRBV23-1 and TRBJ1-3, with D uncertain. TRBV23-1 is an open reading frame, and its role is uncertain. The CDR3 runs 16 residues. Trimming pared 4 bases from V and 0 bases from J, leaving 13 bases between. CDR3 sequence (DNA): TGCGCCAGCAGTCTCTATGGCTTAAGCTCTGGAAACACCATATATTTT. Protein sequence: CASSLYGLSSGNTIYF.